The sequence of this T cell receptor (beta chain) was determined in a study of T cell responses to AZD1222 COVID-19 vaccine. Method: immunoSEQ multiplex PCR; TCRdb's copy keeps in-frame clones and lacks some. Among 150,000 to 200,000 clones listed, 88% were seen once. Trimming at V came to 4 bases and at J to 4 bases, leaving 4 bases not matched to a gene. The CDR3 is 17 amino acids. Germline V CDR1 and CDR2: SGHTA, FQGNSA. Combined were second doses at about 4 or about 12 weeks. The TCR sequence derives from an adult who received the AZD1222 COVID-19 vaccine. This sequence joins TRBV7-2 and TRBJ2-2; 15 nucleotides align to TRBD2. Source: peripheral blood, taken 28 days after the second AZD1222 dose. CDR3 protein: CASSSRTSGGATGELFF. The CDR3, as DNA: TGTGCCAGCAGCTCCCGGACTAGCGGGGGGGCCACCGGGGAGCTGTTTTTT.